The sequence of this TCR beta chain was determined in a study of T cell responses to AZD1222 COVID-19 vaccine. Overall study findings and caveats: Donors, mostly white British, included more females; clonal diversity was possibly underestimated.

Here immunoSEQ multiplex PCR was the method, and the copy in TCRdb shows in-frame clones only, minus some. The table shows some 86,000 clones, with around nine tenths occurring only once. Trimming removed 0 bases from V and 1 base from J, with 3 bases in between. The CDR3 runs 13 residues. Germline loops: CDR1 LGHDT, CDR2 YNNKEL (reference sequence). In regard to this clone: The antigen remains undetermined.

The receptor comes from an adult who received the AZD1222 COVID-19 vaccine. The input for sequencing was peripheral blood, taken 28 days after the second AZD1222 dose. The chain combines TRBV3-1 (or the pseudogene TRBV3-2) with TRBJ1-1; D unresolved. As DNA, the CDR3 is TGTGCCAGCAGCCAAGATAGGAACACTGAAGCTTTCTTT. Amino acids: CASSQDRNTEAFF.